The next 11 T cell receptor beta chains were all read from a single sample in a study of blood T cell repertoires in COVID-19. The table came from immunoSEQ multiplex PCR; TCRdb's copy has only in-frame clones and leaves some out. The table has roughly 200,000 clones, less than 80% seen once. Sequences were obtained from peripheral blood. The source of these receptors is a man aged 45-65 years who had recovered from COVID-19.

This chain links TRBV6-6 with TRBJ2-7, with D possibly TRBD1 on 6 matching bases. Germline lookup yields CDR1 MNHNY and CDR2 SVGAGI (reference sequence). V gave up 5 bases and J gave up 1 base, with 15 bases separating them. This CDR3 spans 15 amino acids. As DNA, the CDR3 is TGTGCCAGCAGTGACGAGGGGGTTGGATCCTACGAGCAGTACTTC. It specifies CASSDEGVGSYEQYF.

The CDR3 DNA is TGTGCCAGCAGTTTAGGACAGGGGACTCAGCCCCAGCATTTT. It is translated as CASSLGQGTQPQHF. V is TRBV27 and J is TRBJ1-5, with 9 bases identical to TRBD1. The V segment lost 2 bases and the J segment 6 bases; nucleotides outside the gene matches: 2. The CDR3 has 14 residues. The germline CDR1 and CDR2 sequences are MNHEY and SMNVEV (reference sequence).

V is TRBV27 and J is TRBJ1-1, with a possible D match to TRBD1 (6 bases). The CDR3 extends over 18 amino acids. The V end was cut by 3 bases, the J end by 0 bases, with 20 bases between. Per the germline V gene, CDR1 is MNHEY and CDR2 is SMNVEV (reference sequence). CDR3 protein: CASSFSLRGTRMNTEAFF. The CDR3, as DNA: TGTGCCAGCAGTTTTTCTCTGAGGGGGACCCGGATGAACACTGAAGCTTTCTTT.

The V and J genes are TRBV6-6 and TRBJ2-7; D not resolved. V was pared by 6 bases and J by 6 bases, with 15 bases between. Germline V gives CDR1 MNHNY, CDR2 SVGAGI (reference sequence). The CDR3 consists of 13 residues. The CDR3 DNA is TGTGCCAGCAGCCCTCCCGGTGGCGGCGAGCAGTACTTC. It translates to CASSPPGGGEQYF.

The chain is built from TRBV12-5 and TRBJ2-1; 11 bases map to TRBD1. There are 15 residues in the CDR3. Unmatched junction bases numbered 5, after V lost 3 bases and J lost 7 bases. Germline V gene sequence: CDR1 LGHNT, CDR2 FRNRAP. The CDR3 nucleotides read TGTGCTAGTGGTTTAGGACAGGGGGCGGGGAATGAGCAGTTCTTC. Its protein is CASGLGQGAGNEQFF. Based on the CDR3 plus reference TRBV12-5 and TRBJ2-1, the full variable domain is DARVTQTPRHKVTEMGQEVTMRCQPILGHNTVFWYRQTMMQGLELLAYFRNRAPLDDSGMPKDRFSAEMPDATLATLKIQPSEPRDSAVYFCASGLGQGAGNEQFFGPGTRLTVL.

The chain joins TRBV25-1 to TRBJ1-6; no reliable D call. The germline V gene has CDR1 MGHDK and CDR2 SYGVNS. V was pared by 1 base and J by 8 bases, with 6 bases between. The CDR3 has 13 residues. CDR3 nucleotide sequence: TGTGCCAGCAGTGAATCTTCTGATTCACCCCTCCACTTT. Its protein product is CASSESSDSPLHF. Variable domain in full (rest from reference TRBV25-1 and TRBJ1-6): EADIYQTPRYLVIGTGKKITLECSQTMGHDKMYWYQQDPGMELHLIHYSYGVNSTEKGDLSSESTVSRIRTEHFPLTLESARPSHTSQYLCASSESSDSPLHFGNGTRLTVT.

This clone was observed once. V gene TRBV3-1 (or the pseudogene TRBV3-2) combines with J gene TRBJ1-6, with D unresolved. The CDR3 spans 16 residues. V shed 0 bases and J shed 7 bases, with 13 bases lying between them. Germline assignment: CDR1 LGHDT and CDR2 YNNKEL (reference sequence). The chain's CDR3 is CASSQEASFANSPLHF. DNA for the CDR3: TGTGCCAGCAGCCAAGAGGCTTCTTTCGCCAATTCACCCCTCCACTTT.

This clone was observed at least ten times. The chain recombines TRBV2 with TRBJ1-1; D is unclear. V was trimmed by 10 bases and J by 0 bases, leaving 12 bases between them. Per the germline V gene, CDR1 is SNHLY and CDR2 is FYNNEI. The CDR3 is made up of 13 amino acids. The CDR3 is CATSELMNTEAFF. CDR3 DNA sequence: TGTGCCACCTCGGAGCTCATGAACACTGAAGCTTTCTTT.

CDR3 loop: CASKRQGSSEAFF. The CDR3 DNA is TGTGCCAGTAAGAGACAGGGGTCATCGGAAGCTTTCTTT. The chain links TRBV5-6 to TRBJ1-1, with 8 bases aligning to TRBD1. The CDR3 loop spans 13 amino acids. Germline CDR1 is SGHDT and CDR2 is YYEEEE. V trimming: 8 bases; J trimming: 8 bases; junction bases outside the gene matches: 11.

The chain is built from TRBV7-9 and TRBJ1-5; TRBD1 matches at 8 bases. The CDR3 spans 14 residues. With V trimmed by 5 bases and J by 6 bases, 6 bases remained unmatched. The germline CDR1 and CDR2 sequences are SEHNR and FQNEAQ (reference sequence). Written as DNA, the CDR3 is TGTGCCAGCAGCACAGGGGGGGTTACTCAGCCCCAGCATTTT. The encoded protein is CASSTGGVTQPQHF.

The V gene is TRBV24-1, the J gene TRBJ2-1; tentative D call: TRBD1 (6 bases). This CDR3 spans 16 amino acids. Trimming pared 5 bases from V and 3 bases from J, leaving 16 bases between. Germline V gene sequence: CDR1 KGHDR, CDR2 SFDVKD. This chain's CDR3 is CATSGGLGASYNEQFF. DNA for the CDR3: TGTGCCACCAGTGGCGGCTTGGGGGCCAGCTACAATGAGCAGTTCTTC.